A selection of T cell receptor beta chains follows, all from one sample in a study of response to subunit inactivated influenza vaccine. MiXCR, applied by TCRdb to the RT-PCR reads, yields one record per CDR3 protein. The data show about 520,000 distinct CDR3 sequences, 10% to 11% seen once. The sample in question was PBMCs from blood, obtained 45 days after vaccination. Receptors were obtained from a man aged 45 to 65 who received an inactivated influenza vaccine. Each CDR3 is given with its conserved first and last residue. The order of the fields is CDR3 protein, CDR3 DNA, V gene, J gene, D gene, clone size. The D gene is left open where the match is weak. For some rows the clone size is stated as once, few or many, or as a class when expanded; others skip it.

CDR3: CASSLRDSATGELFF
DNA: TGCGCCAGCAGCCTCCGGGACTCCGCCACCGGGGAGCTGTTTTTT
V: TRBV5-1
J: TRBJ2-2
D: -
size: -

CDR3: CSPGGLSRETQYF
DNA: TGCAGCCCCGGGGGACTGTCCCGGGAGACCCAGTACTTC
V: TRBV20-1
J: TRBJ2-5
D: -
size: few

CDR3: CASSQGNWGQPQHF
DNA: TGTGCCAGCAGCCAAGGGAATTGGGGTCAGCCCCAGCATTTT
V: TRBV5-5
J: TRBJ1-5
D: -
size: few

CDR3: CASSQDLAVLSYEQYF
DNA: TGTGCCAGCAGCCAAGATCTAGCAGTTCTCTCCTACGAGCAGTACTTC
V: TRBV3-1
J: TRBJ2-7
D: -
size: many

CDR3: CASQGTGTNTGELFF
DNA: TGTGCCAGCCAAGGGACAGGGACGAACACCGGGGAGCTGTTTTTT
V: TRBV12-3/TRBV12-4
J: TRBJ2-2
D: TRBD1
size: -

CDR3: CASSLEAGPSYNEQFF
DNA: TGTGCCAGCAGCTTAGAGGCGGGACCTTCCTACAATGAGCAGTTCTTC
V: TRBV7-3
J: TRBJ2-1
D: -
size: few

CDR3: CASSSLLRDTYEQYF
DNA: TGTGCCAGCAGTTCCCTCTTGCGGGACACCTACGAGCAGTACTTC
V: TRBV6-5
J: TRBJ2-7
D: -
size: -

CDR3: CSVGGNQQETQYF
DNA: TGCAGCGTTGGGGGCAACCAACAGGAGACCCAGTACTTC
V: TRBV29-1
J: TRBJ2-5
D: -
size: -

CDR3: CSAMGGHTEAFF
DNA: TGCAGTGCCATGGGAGGGCACACTGAAGCTTTCTTT
V: TRBV20-1
J: TRBJ1-1
D: -
size: few

CDR3: CASSSWGPGELFF
DNA: TGTGCCAGCAGCAGTTGGGGCCCCGGGGAGCTGTTTTTT
V: TRBV12-3/TRBV12-4
J: TRBJ2-2
D: -
size: many

CDR3: CSARTGTSGVEQFF
DNA: TGCAGTGCTAGAACCGGGACTAGCGGGGTTGAGCAGTTCTTC
V: TRBV20-1
J: TRBJ2-1
D: TRBD2
size: few

CDR3: CASSLDRGWGSYNEQFF
DNA: TGTGCCAGCAGCTTAGATAGGGGCTGGGGCTCCTACAATGAGCAGTTCTTC
V: TRBV11-2
J: TRBJ2-1
D: -
size: few

CDR3: CSVRGHGELFF
DNA: TGCAGCGTAAGGGGGCACGGGGAGCTGTTTTTT
V: TRBV29-1
J: TRBJ2-2
D: TRBD1
size: many

CDR3: CASSGGQGVSPLHF
DNA: TGTGCCAGCAGCGGGGGACAGGGGGTATCACCCCTCCACTTT
V: TRBV5-5
J: TRBJ1-6
D: TRBD1
size: few

CDR3: CASSFFDRNTEAFF
DNA: TGTGCCAGCAGCTTCTTCGACAGGAACACTGAAGCTTTCTTT
V: TRBV5-6
J: TRBJ1-1
D: -
size: -

CDR3: CSAKRQGHDTQYF
DNA: TGCAGTGCTAAAAGACAGGGCCACGATACGCAGTATTTT
V: TRBV20-1
J: TRBJ2-3
D: TRBD1
size: few

CDR3: CASSKGRSSLTYTF
DNA: TGTGCCAGCAGTAAAGGGAGGAGTTCCTTAACCTACACCTTC
V: TRBV3-1
J: TRBJ1-2
D: -
size: few